A selection of T cell receptor beta chains follows, all from one sample in a study of blood T cells in healthy people across ages. TCRdb fed the 5' RACE reads into MiXCR, producing one record per CDR3 protein. The table includes around 1.1 million distinct CDR3 sequences, 30% to 40% detected once. The sequencing input was blood. Receptor source: a man between 18 and 35 years old in good health. CDR3s include the opening cysteine and the closing phenylalanine or tryptophan. The order of the fields is V gene, J gene, clone size, CDR3 protein. Some rows mark clone size as missing; the rest say once, few, many or name a class of expanded clone.

TRBV27	TRBJ2-2	once	CASSPWAYTGELFF
TRBV5-6	TRBJ1-1	few	CASSSDDTPGTEAFF
TRBV20-1	TRBJ2-3	few	CSATASGGASDTQYF
TRBV2	TRBJ1-2	NA	CARGQGASDGWGYTF
TRBV9	TRBJ2-1	few	CASSVAGQGVYNEQFF
TRBV14	TRBJ1-6	NA	CASSPYADRSPLHF
TRBV10-3	TRBJ2-5	NA	CATKAHSGVQETQYF
TRBV20-1	TRBJ2-1	few	CSARDMASDLRNEQFF
TRBV20-1	TRBJ1-6	NA	CSARPGQGLGNSPLHF
TRBV20-1	TRBJ1-1	NA	CSARDYSGGTEAFF
TRBV12-3/TRBV12-4	TRBJ1-2	NA	CASSFRAQGIHYGYTF
TRBV19	TRBJ1-3	NA	CASSPRRQSSGSTIYF
TRBV11-2	TRBJ2-5	NA	CASARRGGHEQYF
TRBV4-2	TRBJ2-3	NA	CASSHPEDRGRTDTQYF
TRBV2	TRBJ2-3	NA	CASSLQGWTDTQYF
TRBV27	TRBJ1-2	few	CASSIDVVRVDGYTF
TRBV20-1	NA	NA	CSASEGGGYNEQYF
TRBV6-6	TRBJ1-2	NA	CASSGTAVTIGGYTF
TRBV20-1	TRBJ1-1	few	CSAPSVVGPNTEAFF
TRBV21-1	TRBJ2-1	NA	CASSKVLAYNEQFF
TRBV13	TRBJ1-1	NA	CASSLSRGGLRGNTEAFF
TRBV6-6	TRBJ2-3	NA	CASSPGIATDTQYF
TRBV15	TRBJ2-7	few	CATSRDKAVGTYEQYF
TRBV6-5	TRBJ2-3	few	CATSGTGSTDTQYF
TRBV6-2/TRBV6-3	TRBJ1-1	few	CASSTGLYTEAFF
TRBV12-3/TRBV12-4	TRBJ2-4	NA	CASSLADNPAKNIQYF
TRBV9	NA	NA	CASSPETPSEQYF
TRBV4-3	TRBJ1-2	few	CASSQVRKQGPDGYTF
TRBV6-5	TRBJ1-2	once	CACSYYRGDQYGYTF
TRBV20-1	TRBJ1-2	few	CSAGEVGRSTNYGYTF
TRBV20-1	TRBJ2-3	NA	CSARRLASGDSDTQYF
TRBV3-1	TRBJ1-3	NA	CASSPQIGSGNTIYF
TRBV25-1	NA	NA	CTSRTGGLTEQYF
TRBV7-2	TRBJ2-3	NA	CASSLWTGGHTDTQYF
TRBV25-1	TRBJ1-1	few	CASSGPGPEAFF
TRBV6-2/TRBV6-3	TRBJ2-7	NA	CASRDRVDEQYF
TRBV9	TRBJ2-3	few	CASSDNGGANTQYF
TRBV5-1	TRBJ2-1	few	CASSWGTGNNEQFF